This T cell receptor (beta chain) was sequenced during a study of T-cell memory formation after mild COVID-19. For the study at large: TCR clusters were mostly donor specific. Study results and caveats: Clones contracting across day 15 to 85 had a balanced CD4/CD8 profile; later expanding clones leaned CD4+.

TCRalpha and TCRbeta libraries used 5'RACE with constant-segment primers and UMIs. MiXCR was run by TCRdb on the 5' RACE reads, yielding one entry per CDR3 protein. The sample has roughly 160,000 distinct CDR3 sequences; around a tenth are singletons. This clonotype has a handful of counts. What it recognizes is unknown. This receptor was obtained from a man aged 18 to 30 who had mild COVID-19 (a few samples of this study predate the infection). Cell type and time point are not known. Sequencing was done on a sample of PBMCs or a T cell subset sorted from them (not recorded which).

The CDR3 bases are TGTGCCAGCAGCCAAGGTCAGGGGGCGGGTAGCAATCAGCCCCAGCATTTT. Protein sequence: CASSQGQGAGSNQPQHF. The chain has TRBV4-2 and TRBJ1-5; 8 nucleotides agree with TRBD1. The CDR3 sequence is 17 residues long. Germline V CDR1 and CDR2: LGHNA, YNFKEQ. V shed 1 base and J 0 bases; nucleotides not matched to a gene: 5.